This TCR beta chain is drawn from a study of Graves' ophthalmopathy and Graves' hyperthyroidism. Losses at the gene ends were 10 bases for V and 4 bases for J; bases not matched to a gene: 15. Per the germline V gene, CDR1 is ENHRY and CDR2 is SYGVKD. The CDR3 sequence is 16 residues long. This clonotype has just a few counts. Amplification targeted the TCR beta CDR3 regions, with RNA transcripts as the source material. HTBI-primed first-round RT-PCR preceded second-round multiplex PCR. TCRdb fed the multiplex PCR reads into MiXCR, producing one record per CDR3 protein. The sample records 740,000 or so distinct CDR3 sequences, 35% to 50% being singletons.

What was sequenced was peripheral blood. This clonotype was sampled from an adult man with Graves' ophthalmopathy. This rearrangement joins TRBV10-3 to TRBJ1-1, with TRBD1 matching over 10 bases. The DNA for the CDR3 is TGTGCCACCGAGACAGGGGGCCCCTCTGCGGGCACTGAAGCTTTCTTT. Its protein is CATETGGPSAGTEAFF.